The entry that follows covers one TCR beta chain sequence. Its target is unknown. V lost 5 bases, J lost 0 bases, and 11 bases lay in between. Germline CDR1 reads MNHNS; CDR2 reads SASEGT. This CDR3 region has 15 residues. These data are taken from a study of CD8 T cells in ankylosing spondylitis. TCRdb passed the 5' RACE reads through MiXCR, listing each CDR3 protein once. The repertoire includes approximately 400,000 distinct CDR3 sequences, over 15% of them detected once, and approximately 1% sits in the top ten. Overall study findings and caveats: A TCR beta motif of under 10 highly homologous variants seemed to mark ankylosing spondylitis blood.

This chain connects TRBV6-1 to TRBJ1-3, with D unresolved. Specimen: blood, either unsorted or a sorted T cell fraction (not recorded which). The sequence came from a male donor with ankylosing spondylitis. The CDR3 loop reads CASSTRRGSGNTIYF. CDR3 sequence (DNA): TGTGCCAGCAGTACCCGCCGGGGCTCTGGAAACACCATATATTTT.